A single sample is the source of the 27 T cell receptor beta chains below, sequenced in a study of T cells in women clearing cervical HPV infection. Profiling relied on immunoSEQ multiplex PCR, and the TCRdb table lists in-frame clones only, not all of them. The sample includes 25,000 to 35,000 clones. The sequenced material came from blood buffy coat. The receptors originated from a woman aged 18 to 69 with a cervical HPV16 infection that either progressed to CIN3+ or cleared (not recorded which).

Note on this clone: The missing CDR3 end, 3 residues past where the read stops, is filled in from the germline J gene. The chain combines TRBV7-6 with TRBJ2-7; TRBD1 matches at 8 bases. CDR1 is SGHVS and CDR2 is FNYEAQ in the germline V gene. This CDR3 is built from 14 residues. With 5 bases clipped from V and 4 bases from J, the junction kept 7 bases outside the gene matches. This CDR3 is CASSRQGARYEQYF. The CDR3 bases that were read are TGTGCCAGCAGCCGGCAGGGGGCGAGGTACGAG.

Note on this clone: The read finishes 3 residues shy of the CDR3 end, and the germline J gene is used to complete it. The chain links TRBV11-2 to TRBJ2-7, with a possible D match to TRBD1 (5 bases). The CDR3 runs to 14 residues. V lost 5 bases to trimming and J lost 0 bases, with 11 bases between them. Germline values: CDR1 SGHAT, CDR2 FQNNGV. Here the CDR3 reads CASSPRTSSYEQYF. The sequenced CDR3 bases are TGTGCCAGCAGCCCCCGGACAAGCTCCTACGAG.

This clone is identified as medium-sized (0.01 to 0.1%) from frequency. CDR3: CASSPSPAGGSYEQYF. CDR3 DNA, as far as it was read: TGTGCCAGCTCACCAAGCCCCGCAGGGGGGTCCTACGAG. This rearrangement joins TRBV18 to TRBJ2-7, with TRBD1 as a possible D gene (7 bases). The read halts 3 residues ahead of the CDR3 end, with the missing end drawn from the germline J gene. Germline lookup yields CDR1 KGHSH and CDR2 LQKENI. The CDR3 spans 16 residues. The ends were cut back, 2 bases at V and 1 base at J, with 15 bases in the middle.

Comment on this clone: Sequencing ends 3 residues short of the CDR3 end; the germline J gene provides the rest. Additional DNA sequences in this sample encode the identical CDR3. The chain employs TRBV19 and TRBJ1-3, with 10 bases that match TRBD1. Germline V gives CDR1 LNHDA, CDR2 SQIVND (reference sequence). Losses at the gene ends were 5 bases for V and 4 bases for J; bases not matched to a gene: 5. The CDR3 is made up of 15 amino acids. CDR3: CASSRQGAEGNTIYF. Incomplete CDR3 DNA: TGTGCCAGTAGTCGACAGGGGGCAGAGGGAAACACC. The full variable domain, in which reference TRBV19 and TRBJ1-3 provide the parts outside the CDR3, is DGGITQSPKYLFRKEGQNVTLSCEQNLNHDAMYWYRQDPGQGLRLIYYSQIVNDFQKGDIAEGYSVSREKKESFPLTVTSAQKNPTAFYLCASSRQGAEGNTIYFGEGSWLTVV.

About this clone itself: The CDR3 end is not reached by the read, which stops 3 residues before it; the germline J gene fills it in. This sequence joins TRBV5-1 and TRBJ2-7; TRBD2 matches at 10 bases. The germline CDR1 and CDR2 sequences are SGHRS and YFSETQ. Germline trimming cut 3 bases from V and 6 bases from J; bases unmatched to any gene: 12. The CDR3 loop spans 16 amino acids. CDR3 in amino acids: CASSSPERGGPPEQYF. The covered CDR3 bases are TGCGCCAGCAGCTCACCTGAGCGGGGGGGCCCCCCCGAG.

A note on this clone: The read ends 3 residues early relative to the CDR3; the germline J gene fills the gap. The chain combines TRBV2 with TRBJ1-5, with D perhaps matching TRBD1 (6 bases). The CDR3 contains 15 residues. Per the germline V gene, CDR1 is SNHLY and CDR2 is FYNNEI. V was trimmed by 0 bases and J by 4 bases, leaving 10 bases between them. The CDR3 loop is CASSEARTDNQPQHF. CDR3 DNA (partial): TGTGCCAGCAGTGAAGCGCGGACAGATAATCAGCCC.

Note on this clone: The read ends 3 residues early relative to the CDR3; the germline J gene fills the gap. The V call is TRBV5-6, the J call TRBJ2-1, with D uncertain. Per the germline V gene, CDR1 is SGHDT and CDR2 is YYEEEE. V was trimmed by 2 bases and J by 8 bases, leaving 8 bases between them. CDR3 length: 12 residues. Incomplete CDR3 DNA: TGTGCCAGCAGCTTCCGGTACTATGAG. Its protein is CASSFRYYE. The full CDR3 sequence reads CASSFRYYEQFF.

For this clone: The read finishes 3 residues shy of the CDR3 end, and the germline J gene is used to complete it. The chain employs TRBV5-1 and TRBJ2-1; unclear D gene. Germline-derived CDR1 and CDR2 are SGHRS and YFSETQ. The CDR3 totals 14 residues. The V end was cut by 4 bases, the J end by 3 bases, with 11 bases between. CDR3 region: CASSLDGHYNEQFF. The sequenced CDR3 bases are TGCGCCAGCAGCCTGGACGGTCACTACAATGAG.

Details on this clone: The read finishes 3 residues shy of the CDR3 end, and the germline J gene is used to complete it. The V gene is TRBV19, the J gene TRBJ1-1; 10 nucleotides align to TRBD1. The CDR3 is 13 amino acids. Per the germline V gene, CDR1 is LNHDA and CDR2 is SQIVND (reference sequence). J gave up 7 bases and V 7 bases, and 6 bases lay outside the gene matches. This CDR3 is CASTGQGGREAFF. The CDR3 bases that were read are TGTGCCAGTACCGGACAGGGGGGACGTGAA.

About this clone: The read gets to within 3 residues of the CDR3 end, and the germline J gene fills in the rest. The V and J genes are TRBV2 and TRBJ1-2, with a possible D match to TRBD1 (5 bases). The CDR3 consists of 18 residues. The V gene's germline CDR1 is SNHLY and CDR2 FYNNEI. CDR3 sequence reads: CASSERGRVPLIPYDYTF. The sequenced CDR3 bases are TGTGCCAGCAGTGAAAGAGGCAGGGTACCCCTAATCCCCTACGAC.

To note about this clone: The CDR3 end lies 3 residues beyond the end of the read and is filled in from the germline J gene. The V gene is TRBV15, the J gene TRBJ2-4; either TRBD1 or TRBD2 may fit D (6 bases each). This CDR3 is built from 16 residues. Germline V gene sequence: CDR1 LNHNV, CDR2 YYDKDF (reference sequence). V was trimmed by 0 bases and J by 9 bases, leaving 18 bases between them. The CDR3 is CATSRDLKRRGTIQYF. The CDR3 bases that were read are TGTGCCACCAGCAGAGACCTTAAGAGGAGGGGGACCATT. The full variable domain, with the rest looked up from reference TRBV15 and TRBJ2-4, is DAMVIQNPRYQVTQFGKPVTLSCSQTLNHNVMYWYQQKSSQAPKLLFHYYDKDFNNEADTPDNFQSRRPNTSFCFLDIRSPGLGDTAMYLCATSRDLKRRGTIQYFGAGTRLSVL.

With respect to this clone: The missing CDR3 end, 3 residues past where the read stops, is filled in from the germline J gene. The chain has TRBV7-9 and TRBJ1-1; D gene uncertain. CDR3 size: 11 residues. The germline CDR1 and CDR2 sequences are SEHNR and FQNEAQ (reference sequence). The CDR3 protein is CASSYEVEAFF. The covered CDR3 bases are TGTGCCAGCAGCTACGAGGTAGAA.

With regard to this clone: The read is 3 residues too short to cover the CDR3 end, so that end is filled in from the germline J gene. The chain combines TRBV30 with TRBJ2-2; 9 bases align to TRBD1. Germline V gives CDR1 GTSNPN, CDR2 SVGIG (reference sequence). V trimming: 3 bases; J trimming: 4 bases; junction bases outside the gene matches: 6. This CDR3 is 15 amino acids long. Incomplete CDR3 DNA: TGTGCCTGGAGCAGAAAGGGACAGGGCACCGGGGAG. This encodes CAWSRKGQGTGE. In full, the CDR3 reads CAWSRKGQGTGELFF.

The CDR3: CASSSSSGSRNEQFF. CDR3 bases read: TGTGCCAGCAGTTCCTCAAGCGGGAGCAGAAATGAG. The rearrangement links TRBV6-2 or TRBV6-3 to TRBJ2-1; 8 nucleotides match TRBD2. Coverage ceases 3 residues before the CDR3 finishes, and the germline J gene fills in the end. Germline V gene data show CDR1 as MNHEY and CDR2 as SVGEGT. The CDR3 covers 15 residues. Germline trimming cut 4 bases from V and 7 bases from J; bases unmatched to any gene: 9.

In the case of this clone: The observed sequence ends 3 residues before the CDR3 terminus, with the missing tail filled in from the germline J gene. The chain links TRBV20-1 to TRBJ1-5; possibly TRBD1 for D (6 bases). V lost 0 bases and J 0 bases, leaving 12 bases between the germline ends. The V gene's germline CDR1 is DFQATT and CDR2 SNEGSKA (reference sequence). This CDR3 has 16 amino acids. The CDR3 loop is CSARDGQGSSNQPQHF. The sequenced CDR3 bases are TGCAGTGCTAGAGATGGGCAGGGGTCTAGCAATCAGCCC.

A word on this clone: The CDR3 end falls 3 residues outside the read, so it is completed with the germline J gene. The V and J genes are TRBV7-3 and TRBJ1-3; D is uncertain. The CDR3 has 16 residues. Trimming shortened V by 2 bases and J by 0 bases, and 11 bases separated the two germline ends. Germline V gene data show CDR1 as SGHTA and CDR2 as FQGTGA. CDR3 DNA (partial): TGTGCCAGCAGCTTAGGGCTCCTTGACTCTGGAAACACC. This encodes CASSLGLLDSGNT. The full CDR3 is CASSLGLLDSGNTIYF.

Worth noting for this clone: The CDR3 end falls 3 residues outside the read, so it is completed with the germline J gene. The rearrangement joins TRBV2 to TRBJ1-2, with D tentatively TRBD1 (6 bases). Per the germline V gene, CDR1 is SNHLY and CDR2 is FYNNEI. The CDR3 runs 15 residues. The sequenced part of the CDR3 DNA is TGTGCCAGCATTCTCCCGGGACAAGGGCGGAACGAC. Encoded protein: CASILPGQGRND. The entire CDR3 protein reads CASILPGQGRNDYTF.

Of note for this clone: The CDR3 end falls 3 residues outside the read, so it is completed with the germline J gene. The chain couples TRBV5-1 to TRBJ1-3; D gene unclear. The V gene's germline CDR1 is SGHRS and CDR2 YFSETQ. The V end lost 0 bases, the J end lost 1 base, and 5 bases lay between the germline ends. This CDR3 spans 14 amino acids. The sequenced part of the CDR3 DNA is TGCGCCAGCAGCTTGGGTAGATCTGGAAACACC. Translating it yields CASSLGRSGNT. The whole CDR3 protein is CASSLGRSGNTIYF.

As for this clone: A junction boundary mismatches the germline segment, possibly from a read error. Other nucleotide sequences in the sample specify the same CDR3. Partial CDR3 DNA: TGTGCCAGCTCACCACCGAGACAGGGAAACACT. It yields the protein CASSPPRQGNT. The CDR3 in full is CASSPPRQGNTIYF. The chain uses TRBV18 and TRBJ1-3, with 7 bases fitting TRBD1. The read terminates 3 residues ahead of where the CDR3 ends, so the germline J gene completes it. The V gene's germline CDR1 is KGHSH and CDR2 LQKENI. The CDR3 covers 14 residues.

As regards this clone: The DNA ends 3 residues before the CDR3 does, and the rest of the CDR3 is filled in from the germline J gene. The chain is built from TRBV5-4 and TRBJ1-2; 8 nucleotides line up with TRBD1. J gave up 6 bases and V 3 bases, and 7 bases lay outside the gene matches. The CDR3 has 14 residues. Germline V gives CDR1 SGHNT, CDR2 YYREEE (reference sequence). CDR3: CASSSLTGVDGYTF. The covered CDR3 bases are TGTGCCAGCAGCTCCCTGACAGGGGTTGATGGC.

Concerning this clone: Read data end 3 residues before the CDR3 end; the end is taken from the germline J gene. V usage is TRBV23-1 and J usage is TRBJ2-7; D might be TRBD1 (6 bases). TRBV23-1 is designated an ORF whose function remains uncertain. The CDR3 runs 16 residues. The ends were cut back, 6 bases at V and 3 bases at J, with 21 bases in the middle. The sequenced CDR3 bases are TGCGCCAGCAGACAGGGATTAAATCGTTCCCTCTACGAG. Translated: CASRQGLNRSLYE. The entire CDR3 sequence reads CASRQGLNRSLYEQYF.

As to this clone: Read sequence stops 3 residues before the CDR3 end, and the germline J gene provides the missing end. V is TRBV7-3 and J is TRBJ2-7; 7 bases are a match to TRBD1. Germline V gene sequence: CDR1 SGHTA, CDR2 FQGTGA. There are 15 residues in the CDR3. V lost 5 bases and J lost 3; bases outside the gene matches: 10. The covered CDR3 bases are TGTGCCAGCAGCCCGGGACAGATATTTTTCTACGAG. Translating gives CASSPGQIFFYE. Given in full, the CDR3 is CASSPGQIFFYEQYF.

A word on this clone: The read finishes 3 residues shy of the CDR3 end, and the germline J gene is used to complete it. The rearrangement links TRBV20-1 to TRBJ2-3, with D possibly matching TRBD1 (6 bases). CDR1 DFQATT and CDR2 SNEGSKA come from the germline V gene (reference sequence). This CDR3 is built from 14 residues. The DNA read from the CDR3 is TGCAGTGCTAGGACCGGGACACCCCAAGAGACG. Protein product: CSARTGTPQET. The CDR3, in full, reads CSARTGTPQETQYF.

Here the CDR3 reads CASSQDPSSIDTQYF. The covered CDR3 bases are TGTGCCAGCAGCCAAGATCCTAGTTCGATAGATACG. V usage is TRBV4-2 and J usage is TRBJ2-3; D ambiguous. The sequenced fragment ends 3 residues before the CDR3 boundary, so the rest is inferred from the germline J gene. V was clipped by 0 bases and J by 5 bases, with 12 bases between them. Germline V gene sequence: CDR1 LGHNA, CDR2 YNFKEQ. The CDR3 runs 15 residues.

As to this clone: The read halts 3 residues ahead of the CDR3 end, with the missing end drawn from the germline J gene. V gene TRBV20-1 combines with J gene TRBJ2-5; 11 bases align to TRBD2. The CDR3 has 19 residues. Per the germline V gene, CDR1 is DFQATT and CDR2 is SNEGSKA (reference sequence). V was pared by 0 bases and J by 3 bases, with 15 bases of the junction left unmatched. The sequenced CDR3 bases are TGCAGTGCTAGAGATCTGTTTAAAACCGGGACTAGCGGAAAAGAGACC. This codes for CSARDLFKTGTSGKET. The full CDR3 is CSARDLFKTGTSGKETQYF.

CDR3 bases read: TGTGCCAGCAGCTTCTCCCCCGGGGTGGCTCGTAATGAG. Protein: CASSFSPGVARNE. The entire CDR3 protein is CASSFSPGVARNEQFF. The chain uses TRBV7-3 and TRBJ2-1; possibly TRBD2 for D (5 bases). The read comes to an end 3 residues before the CDR3 does, leaving the germline J gene to fill in the end. The CDR3 totals 16 residues. Germline V gives CDR1 SGHTA, CDR2 FQGTGA. V was cut by 3 bases and J by 7 bases, with 19 bases left in between.

Regarding this clone: The DNA ends 3 residues before the CDR3 does, and the rest of the CDR3 is filled in from the germline J gene. The V gene is TRBV18, the J gene TRBJ1-2; D perhaps matches TRBD1 (5 bases). The germline V gene has CDR1 KGHSH and CDR2 LQKENI. This CDR3 contains 16 residues. The CDR3 loop is CASSPPVGTGTYDYTF. CDR3 bases read: TGTGCCAGCTCACCACCGGTGGGAACAGGAACCTACGAC.